The clone carrying this TCR beta chain was detected a few times. What it recognizes is unknown. The source of the sample is a study of Graves' ophthalmopathy and Graves' hyperthyroidism. Researchers took RNA transcripts and amplified TCR beta CDR3 regions from them. HTBI primers primed a first-round RT-PCR, and a second-round multiplex PCR followed. Using its own MiXCR run on the multiplex PCR reads, TCRdb lists one record per CDR3 protein. The table has 200,000 to 300,000 distinct CDR3 sequences, 45% seen once. Those donors who had ophthalmopathy presented with moderate-to-severe activity, a CAS of ≥3, a NOSPECS of ≥4 and a duration under 3 months. Patients with other autoimmune diseases, uncontrolled infections, pregnancy or lactation were excluded. CDR1 and CDR2 (germline): SGHKS, YYEKEE (reference sequence). The CDR3 spans 16 residues. Trimming stripped 2 bases from V and 2 bases from J, with 14 bases between.

Study-level findings and limits: From stable hyperthyroidism, ophthalmopathy was separated by a 13-signature model with just under 90% sensitivity and around 80% specificity. Ophthalmopathy progression predictions by the model showed roughly 75% specificity and roughly 71% sensitivity.

The V gene is TRBV5-5, the J gene TRBJ1-3, with D unresolved. This receptor was identified in an adult man with Graves' ophthalmopathy. The sequenced material came from peripheral blood. CDR3 DNA: TGTGCCAGCAGCTTAGCGGACGGACGAACTGGAAACACCATATATTTT. As protein: CASSLADGRTGNTIYF.